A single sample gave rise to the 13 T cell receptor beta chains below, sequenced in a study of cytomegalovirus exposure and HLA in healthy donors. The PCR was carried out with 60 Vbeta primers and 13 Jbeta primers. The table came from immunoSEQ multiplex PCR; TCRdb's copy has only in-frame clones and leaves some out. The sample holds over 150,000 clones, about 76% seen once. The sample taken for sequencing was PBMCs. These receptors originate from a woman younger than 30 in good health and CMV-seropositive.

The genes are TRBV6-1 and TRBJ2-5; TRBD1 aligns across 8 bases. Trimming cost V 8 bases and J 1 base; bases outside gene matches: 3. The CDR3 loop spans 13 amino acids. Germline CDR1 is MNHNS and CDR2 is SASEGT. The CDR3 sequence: CASDGQGQETQYF. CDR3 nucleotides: TGTGCCAGCGACGGACAGGGCCAAGAGACCCAGTACTTC.

The CDR3 sequence: CASSDGQGAVGNTIYF. In DNA, the CDR3 is TGTGCCAGCAGTGACGGGCAGGGGGCGGTTGGAAACACCATATATTTT. The chain recombines TRBV6-1 with TRBJ1-3, with 8 bases lining up with TRBD1. The CDR3 spans 16 residues. Germline-derived CDR1 and CDR2 are MNHNS and SASEGT. With V trimmed by 3 bases and J by 3 bases, 7 bases remained unmatched.

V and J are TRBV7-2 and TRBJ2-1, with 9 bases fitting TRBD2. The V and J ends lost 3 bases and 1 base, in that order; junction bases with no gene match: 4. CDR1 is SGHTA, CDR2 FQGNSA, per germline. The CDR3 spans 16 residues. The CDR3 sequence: CASSFVSGGSYNEQFF. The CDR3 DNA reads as TGTGCCAGCAGCTTCGTTAGCGGGGGATCCTACAATGAGCAGTTCTTC.

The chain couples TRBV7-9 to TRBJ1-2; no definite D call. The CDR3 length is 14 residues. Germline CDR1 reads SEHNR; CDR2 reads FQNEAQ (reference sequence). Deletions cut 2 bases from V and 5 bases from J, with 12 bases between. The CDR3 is CASSLLSQEYGYTF. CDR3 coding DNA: TGTGCCAGCAGCTTACTTAGTCAGGAATATGGCTACACCTTC. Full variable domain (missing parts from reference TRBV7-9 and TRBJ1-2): DTGVSQNPRHKITKRGQNVTFRCDPISEHNRLYWYRQTLGQGPEFLTYFQNEAQLEKSRLLSDRFSAERPKGSFSTLEIQRTEQGDSAMYLCASSLLSQEYGYTFGSGTRLTVV.

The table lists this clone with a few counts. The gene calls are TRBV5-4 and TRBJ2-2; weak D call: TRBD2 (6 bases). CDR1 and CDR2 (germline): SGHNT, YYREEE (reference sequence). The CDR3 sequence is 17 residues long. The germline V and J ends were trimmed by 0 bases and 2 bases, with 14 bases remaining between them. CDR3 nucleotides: TGTGCCAGCAGCTTGGCAGCCGGGACTCCAAACACCGGGGAGCTGTTTTTT. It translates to CASSLAAGTPNTGELFF.

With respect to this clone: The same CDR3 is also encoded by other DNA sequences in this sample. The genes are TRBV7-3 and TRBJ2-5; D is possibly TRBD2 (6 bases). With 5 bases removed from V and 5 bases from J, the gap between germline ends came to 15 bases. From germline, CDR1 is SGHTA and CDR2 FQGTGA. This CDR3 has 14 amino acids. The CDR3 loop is CASSLTGGGETQYF. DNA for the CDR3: TGTGCCAGCAGCCTGACCGGGGGTGGGGAGACCCAGTACTTC.

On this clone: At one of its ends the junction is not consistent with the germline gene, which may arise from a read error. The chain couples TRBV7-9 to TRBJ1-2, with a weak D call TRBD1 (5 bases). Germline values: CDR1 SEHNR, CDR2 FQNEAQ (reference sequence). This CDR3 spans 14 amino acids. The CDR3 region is CSSSLGRANYGYTF. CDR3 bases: TGTTCCAGCAGCTTAGGCAGGGCTAACTATGGCTACACCTTC.

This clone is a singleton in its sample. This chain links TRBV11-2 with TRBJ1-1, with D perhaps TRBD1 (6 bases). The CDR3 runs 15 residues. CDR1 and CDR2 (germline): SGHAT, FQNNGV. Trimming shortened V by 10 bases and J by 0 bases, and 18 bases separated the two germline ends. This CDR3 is CAITHVAGVNTEAFF. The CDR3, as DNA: TGTGCCATCACCCACGTGGCAGGGGTGAACACTGAAGCTTTCTTT.

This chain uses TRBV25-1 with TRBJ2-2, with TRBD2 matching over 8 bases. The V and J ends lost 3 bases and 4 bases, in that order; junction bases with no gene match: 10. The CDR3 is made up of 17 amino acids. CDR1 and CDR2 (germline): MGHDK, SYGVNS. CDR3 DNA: TGTGCCAGCAGTGAGACCGGGACTAGAGGGTTCACCGGGGAGCTGTTTTTT. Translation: CASSETGTRGFTGELFF.

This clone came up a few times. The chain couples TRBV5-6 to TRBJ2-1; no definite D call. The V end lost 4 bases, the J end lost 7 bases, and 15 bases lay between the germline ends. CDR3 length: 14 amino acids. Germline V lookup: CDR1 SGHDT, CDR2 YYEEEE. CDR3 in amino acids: CASSPPGSSNEQFF. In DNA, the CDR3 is TGTGCCAGCAGCCCGCCCGGTTCTTCGAATGAGCAGTTCTTC. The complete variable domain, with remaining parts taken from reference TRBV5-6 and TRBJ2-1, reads DAGVTQSPTHLIKTRGQQVTLRCSPKSGHDTVSWYQQALGQGPQFIFQYYEEEERQRGNFPDRFSGHQFPNYSSELNVNALLLGDSALYLCASSPPGSSNEQFFGPGTRLTVL.

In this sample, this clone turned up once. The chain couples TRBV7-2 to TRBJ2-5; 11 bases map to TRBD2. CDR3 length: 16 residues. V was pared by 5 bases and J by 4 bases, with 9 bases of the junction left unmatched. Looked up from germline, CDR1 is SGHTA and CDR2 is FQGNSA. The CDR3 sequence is CASSLSSGGAGETQYF. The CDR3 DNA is TGTGCCAGCAGCCTGAGTAGCGGGGGGGCCGGAGAGACCCAGTACTTC. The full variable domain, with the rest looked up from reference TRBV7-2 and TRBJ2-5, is GAGVSQSPSNKVTEKGKDVELRCDPISGHTALYWYRQSLGQGLEFLIYFQGNSAPDKSGLPSDRFSAERTGGSVSTLTIQRTQQEDSAVYLCASSLSSGGAGETQYFGPGTRLLVL.

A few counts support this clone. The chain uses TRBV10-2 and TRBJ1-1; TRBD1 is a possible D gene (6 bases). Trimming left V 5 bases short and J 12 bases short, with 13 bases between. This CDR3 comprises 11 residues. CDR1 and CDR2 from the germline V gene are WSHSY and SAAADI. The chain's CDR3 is CASSTGSETFF. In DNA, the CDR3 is TGCGCCAGCAGTACAGGGTCGGAAACTTTCTTT.

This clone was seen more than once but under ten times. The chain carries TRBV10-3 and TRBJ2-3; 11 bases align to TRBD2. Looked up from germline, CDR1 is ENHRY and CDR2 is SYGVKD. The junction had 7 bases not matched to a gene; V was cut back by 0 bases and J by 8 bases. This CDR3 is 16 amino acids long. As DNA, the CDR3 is TGTGCCATCAGTGAGTCGGGATTAGCGGGGGGGAGTACGCAGTATTTT. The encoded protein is CAISESGLAGGSTQYF.